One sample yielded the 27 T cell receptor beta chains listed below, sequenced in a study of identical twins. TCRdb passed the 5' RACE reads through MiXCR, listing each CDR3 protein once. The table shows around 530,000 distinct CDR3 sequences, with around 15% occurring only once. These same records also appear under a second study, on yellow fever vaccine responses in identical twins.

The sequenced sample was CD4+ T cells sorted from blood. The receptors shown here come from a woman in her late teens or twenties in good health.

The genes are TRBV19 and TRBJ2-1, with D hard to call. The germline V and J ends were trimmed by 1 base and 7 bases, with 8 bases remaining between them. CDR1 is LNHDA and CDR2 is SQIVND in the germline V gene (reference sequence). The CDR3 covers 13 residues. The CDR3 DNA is TGTGCCAGTAGTATAGCGCTGGGGAATGAGCAGTTCTTC. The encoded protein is CASSIALGNEQFF.

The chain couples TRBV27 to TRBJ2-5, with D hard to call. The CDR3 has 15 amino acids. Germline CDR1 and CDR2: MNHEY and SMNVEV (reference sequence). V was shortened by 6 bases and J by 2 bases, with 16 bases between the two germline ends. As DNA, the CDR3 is TGTGCCAGCAGCATACGGGTCGCAGGACAAGAGACCCAGTACTTC. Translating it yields CASSIRVAGQETQYF.

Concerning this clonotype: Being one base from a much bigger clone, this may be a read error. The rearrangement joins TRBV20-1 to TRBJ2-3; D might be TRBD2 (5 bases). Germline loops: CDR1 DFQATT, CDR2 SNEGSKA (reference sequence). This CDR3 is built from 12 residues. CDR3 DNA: TGCAGTGCTAGAGCTAGCACAGATACGCTGTATTTT. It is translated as CSARASTDTLYF.

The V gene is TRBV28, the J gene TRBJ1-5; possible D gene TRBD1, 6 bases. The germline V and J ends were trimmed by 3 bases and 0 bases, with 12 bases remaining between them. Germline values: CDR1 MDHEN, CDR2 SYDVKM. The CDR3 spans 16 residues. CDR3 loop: CASSLNRASSNQPQHF. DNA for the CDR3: TGTGCCAGCAGTTTGAACAGGGCAAGTAGCAATCAGCCCCAGCATTTT.

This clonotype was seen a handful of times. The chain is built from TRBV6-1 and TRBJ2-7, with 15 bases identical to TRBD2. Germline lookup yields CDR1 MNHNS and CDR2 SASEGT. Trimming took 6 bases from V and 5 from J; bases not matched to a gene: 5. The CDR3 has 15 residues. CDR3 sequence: CASRRTSGGAHEQYV. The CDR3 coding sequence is TGTGCCAGCAGGAGGACTAGCGGGGGGGCCCACGAGCAGTACGTC.

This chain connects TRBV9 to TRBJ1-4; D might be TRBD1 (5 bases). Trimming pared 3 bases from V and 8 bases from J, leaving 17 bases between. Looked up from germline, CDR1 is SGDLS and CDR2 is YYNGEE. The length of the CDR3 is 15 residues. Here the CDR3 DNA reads TGTGCCAGCAGCGGCCGGGACCTCGACGGGGAAAAACTGTTTTTT. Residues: CASSGRDLDGEKLFF.

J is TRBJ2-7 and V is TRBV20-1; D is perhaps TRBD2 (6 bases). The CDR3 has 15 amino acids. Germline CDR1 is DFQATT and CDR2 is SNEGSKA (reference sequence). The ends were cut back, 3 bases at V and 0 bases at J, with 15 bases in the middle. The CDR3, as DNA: TGCAGTGCTAGGTTTGCGGGGCCGAGCTCCTACGAGCAGTACGTC. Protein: CSARFAGPSSYEQYV.

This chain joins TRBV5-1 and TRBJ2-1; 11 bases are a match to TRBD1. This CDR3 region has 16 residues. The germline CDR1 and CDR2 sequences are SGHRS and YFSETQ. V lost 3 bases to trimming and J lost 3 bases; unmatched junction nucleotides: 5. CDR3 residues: CASSSRTGGNYNEQFF. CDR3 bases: TGCGCCAGCAGCTCCAGGACAGGGGGCAACTACAATGAGCAGTTCTTC. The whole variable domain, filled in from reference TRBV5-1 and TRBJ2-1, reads KAGVTQTPRYLIKTRGQQVTLSCSPISGHRSVSWYQQTPGQGLQFLFEYFSETQRNKGNFPGRFSGRQFSNSRSEMNVSTLELGDSALYLCASSSRTGGNYNEQFFGPGTRLTVL.

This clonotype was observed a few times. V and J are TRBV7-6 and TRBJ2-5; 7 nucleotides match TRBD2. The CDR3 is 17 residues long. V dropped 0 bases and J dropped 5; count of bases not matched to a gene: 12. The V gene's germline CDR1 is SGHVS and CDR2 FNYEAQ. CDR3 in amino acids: CASSLAQGTKGSETQYF. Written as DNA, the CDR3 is TGTGCCAGCAGCTTAGCCCAAGGGACTAAGGGTTCTGAGACCCAGTACTTC.

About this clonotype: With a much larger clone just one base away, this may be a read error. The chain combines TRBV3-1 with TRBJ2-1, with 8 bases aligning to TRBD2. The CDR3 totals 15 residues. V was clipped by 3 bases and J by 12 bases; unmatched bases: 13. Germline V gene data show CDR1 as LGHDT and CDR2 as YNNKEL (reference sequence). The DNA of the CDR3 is TGTGCCAGCAGCCAGGACGGACTAGCCCACGGTGTGCAGTTCTTC. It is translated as CASSQDGLAHGVQFF.

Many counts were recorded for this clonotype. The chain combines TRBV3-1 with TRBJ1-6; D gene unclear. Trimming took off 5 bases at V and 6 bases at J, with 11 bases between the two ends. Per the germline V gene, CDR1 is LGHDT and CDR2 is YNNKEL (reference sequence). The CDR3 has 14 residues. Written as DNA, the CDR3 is TGTGCCAGCAGCATCCTTGAGGGTAATTCACCCCTCCACTTT. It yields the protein CASSILEGNSPLHF.

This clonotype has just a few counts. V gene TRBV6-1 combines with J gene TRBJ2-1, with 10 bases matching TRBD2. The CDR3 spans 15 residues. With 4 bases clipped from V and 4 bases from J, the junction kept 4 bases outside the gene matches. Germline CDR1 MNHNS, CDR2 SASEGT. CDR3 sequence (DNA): TGTGCCAGCAGTGGTCAAGCGGGGGGGTACAATGAGCAGTTCTTC. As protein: CASSGQAGGYNEQFF.

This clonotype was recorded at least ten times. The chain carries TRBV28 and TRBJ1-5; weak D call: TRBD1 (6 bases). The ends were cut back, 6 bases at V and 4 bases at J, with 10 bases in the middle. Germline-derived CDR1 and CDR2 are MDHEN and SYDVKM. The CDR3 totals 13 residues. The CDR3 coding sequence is TGTGCCAGCAGCTTCGACAGGAATCAGCCCCAGCATTTT. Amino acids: CASSFDRNQPQHF.

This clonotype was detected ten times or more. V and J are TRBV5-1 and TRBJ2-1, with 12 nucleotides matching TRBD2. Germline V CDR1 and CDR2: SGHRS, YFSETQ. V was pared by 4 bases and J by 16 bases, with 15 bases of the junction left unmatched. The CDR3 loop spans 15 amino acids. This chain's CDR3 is CASSPTRLTSGGFFF. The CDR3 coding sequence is TGCGCCAGCAGCCCTACCCGTTTGACTAGCGGGGGCTTTTTCTTC.

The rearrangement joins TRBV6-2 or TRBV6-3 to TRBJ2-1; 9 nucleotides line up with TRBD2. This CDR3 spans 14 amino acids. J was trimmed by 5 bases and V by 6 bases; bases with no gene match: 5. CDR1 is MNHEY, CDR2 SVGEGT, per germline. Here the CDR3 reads CASRWTSANNEQFF. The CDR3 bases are TGTGCCAGCAGATGGACTAGCGCAAACAATGAGCAGTTCTTC.

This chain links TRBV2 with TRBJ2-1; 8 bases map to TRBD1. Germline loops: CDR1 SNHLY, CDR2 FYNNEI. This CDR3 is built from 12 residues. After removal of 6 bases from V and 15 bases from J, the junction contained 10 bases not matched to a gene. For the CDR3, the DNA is TGTGCCAGCAGAGGGGACAGGCAGACGGGGTTCTTC. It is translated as CASRGDRQTGFF. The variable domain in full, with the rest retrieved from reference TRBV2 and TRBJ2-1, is EPEVTQTPSHQVTQMGQEVILRCVPISNHLYFYWYRQILGQKVEFLVSFYNNEISEKSEIFDDQFSVERPDGSNFTLKIRSTKLEDSAMYFCASRGDRQTGFFGPGTRLTVL.

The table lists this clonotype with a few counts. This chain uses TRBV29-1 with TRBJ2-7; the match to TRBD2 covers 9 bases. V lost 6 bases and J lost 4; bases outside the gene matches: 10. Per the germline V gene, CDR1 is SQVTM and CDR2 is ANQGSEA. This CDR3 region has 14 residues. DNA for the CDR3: TGCAGCGTGGCGACGGCGGGAGGGCAATACGAGCAGTACTTC. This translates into CSVATAGGQYEQYF.

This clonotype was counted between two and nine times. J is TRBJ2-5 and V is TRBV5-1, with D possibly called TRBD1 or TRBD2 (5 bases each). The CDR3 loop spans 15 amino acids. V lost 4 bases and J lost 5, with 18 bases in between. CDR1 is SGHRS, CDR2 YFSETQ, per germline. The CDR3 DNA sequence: TGCGCCAGCAGCCCACGGGGCCCGGGGATGGAGACCCAGTACTTC. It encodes CASSPRGPGMETQYF.

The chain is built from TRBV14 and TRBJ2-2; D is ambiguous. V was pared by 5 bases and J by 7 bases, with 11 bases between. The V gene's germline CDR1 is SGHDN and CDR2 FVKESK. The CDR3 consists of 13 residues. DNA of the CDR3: TGTGCCAGCAGCTCAAGACCCAGCGGGGAGCTGTTTTTT. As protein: CASSSRPSGELFF.

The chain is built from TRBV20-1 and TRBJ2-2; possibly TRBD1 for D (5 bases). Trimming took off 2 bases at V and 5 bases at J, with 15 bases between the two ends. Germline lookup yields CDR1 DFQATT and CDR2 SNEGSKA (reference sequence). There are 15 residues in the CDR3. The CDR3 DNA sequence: TGCAGTGCTAGAATGGGCACAGGTGGGACCGGGGAGCTGTTTTTT. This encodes CSARMGTGGTGELFF.

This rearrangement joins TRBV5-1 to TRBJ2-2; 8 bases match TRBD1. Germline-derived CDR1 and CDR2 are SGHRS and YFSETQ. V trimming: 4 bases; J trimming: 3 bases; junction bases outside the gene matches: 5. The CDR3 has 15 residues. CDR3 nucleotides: TGCGCCAGCAGCGCTCGACAGGGGCACACCGGGGAGCTGTTTTTT. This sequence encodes CASSARQGHTGELFF. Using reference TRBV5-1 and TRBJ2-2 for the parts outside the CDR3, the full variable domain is KAGVTQTPRYLIKTRGQQVTLSCSPISGHRSVSWYQQTPGQGLQFLFEYFSETQRNKGNFPGRFSGRQFSNSRSEMNVSTLELGDSALYLCASSARQGHTGELFFGEGSRLTVL.

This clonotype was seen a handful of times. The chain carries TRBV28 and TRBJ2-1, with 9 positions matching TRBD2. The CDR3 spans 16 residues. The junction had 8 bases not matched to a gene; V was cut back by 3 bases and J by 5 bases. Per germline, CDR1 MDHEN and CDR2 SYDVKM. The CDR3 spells CASSFFRTSANNEQFF. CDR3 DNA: TGTGCCAGCAGTTTCTTCAGGACTAGCGCCAACAATGAGCAGTTCTTC.

In DNA, the CDR3 is TGTGCCAGCAGCATCAATGTAGGACAGGCTACAGATACGCAGTATTTT. Translating gives CASSINVGQATDTQYF. The gene calls are TRBV7-9 and TRBJ2-3; 7 nucleotides match TRBD1. Germline V gene lookup returns CDR1 SEHNR and CDR2 FQNEAQ (reference sequence). V shed 5 bases, J shed 3 bases, and the junction held 11 bases outside the gene matches. This CDR3 region has 16 residues.

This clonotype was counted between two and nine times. The CDR3 is CASSQLGWGSSYNEQFF. The DNA for the CDR3 is TGCGCCAGCAGTCAATTAGGGTGGGGAAGCTCCTACAATGAGCAGTTCTTC. The chain has TRBV23-1 and TRBJ2-1; the D is unclear. TRBV23-1 is recorded as an ORF, its role being uncertain. V was pared by 1 base and J by 0 bases, with 13 bases between. This CDR3 spans 17 amino acids.

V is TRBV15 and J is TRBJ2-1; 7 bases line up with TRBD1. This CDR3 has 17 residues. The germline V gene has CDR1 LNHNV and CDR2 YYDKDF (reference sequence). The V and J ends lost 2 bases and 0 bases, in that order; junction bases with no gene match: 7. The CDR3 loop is CATSRPGQRVSYNEQFF. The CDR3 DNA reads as TGTGCCACCAGCAGACCGGGACAGAGAGTCTCCTACAATGAGCAGTTCTTC.

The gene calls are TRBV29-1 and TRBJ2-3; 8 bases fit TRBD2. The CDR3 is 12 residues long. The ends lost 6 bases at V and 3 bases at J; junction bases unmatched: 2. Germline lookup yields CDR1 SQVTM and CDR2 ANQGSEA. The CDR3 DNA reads TGCAGCGTGGGGACTAGTACAGATACGCAGTATTTT. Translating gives CSVGTSTDTQYF.

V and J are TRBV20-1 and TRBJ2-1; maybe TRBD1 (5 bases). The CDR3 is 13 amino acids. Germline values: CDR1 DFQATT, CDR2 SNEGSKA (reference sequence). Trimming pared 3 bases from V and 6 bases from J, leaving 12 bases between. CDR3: CSARTLRGNEQFF. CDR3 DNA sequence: TGCAGTGCTAGGACTCTAAGGGGCAATGAGCAGTTCTTC.